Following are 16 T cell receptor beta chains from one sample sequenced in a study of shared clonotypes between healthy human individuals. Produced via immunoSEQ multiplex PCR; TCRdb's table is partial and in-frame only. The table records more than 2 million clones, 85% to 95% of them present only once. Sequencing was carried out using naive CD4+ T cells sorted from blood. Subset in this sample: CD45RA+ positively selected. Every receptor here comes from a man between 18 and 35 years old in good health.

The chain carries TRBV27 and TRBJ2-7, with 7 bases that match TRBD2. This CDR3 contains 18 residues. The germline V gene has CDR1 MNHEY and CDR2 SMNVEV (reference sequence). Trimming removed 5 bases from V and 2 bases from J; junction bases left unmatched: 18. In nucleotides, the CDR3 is TGTGCCAGCAGTCGCTCCAGGGCCGGGACTACCGGAACCTACGAGCAGTACTTC. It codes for CASSRSRAGTTGTYEQYF.

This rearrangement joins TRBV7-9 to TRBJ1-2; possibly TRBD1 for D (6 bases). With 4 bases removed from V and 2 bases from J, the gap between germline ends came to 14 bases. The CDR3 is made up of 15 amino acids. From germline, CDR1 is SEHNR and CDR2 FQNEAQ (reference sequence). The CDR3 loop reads CASSSVGQGNYGYTF. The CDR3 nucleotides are TGTGCCAGCAGCTCCGTGGGGCAGGGGAACTATGGCTACACCTTC.

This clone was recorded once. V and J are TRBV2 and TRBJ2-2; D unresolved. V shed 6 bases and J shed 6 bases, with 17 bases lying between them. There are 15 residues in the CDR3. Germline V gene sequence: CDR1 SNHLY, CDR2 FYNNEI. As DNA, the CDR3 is TGTGCCAGCAGGAATAGGCTAGTCGGCGCCGGGGAGCTGTTTTTT. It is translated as CASRNRLVGAGELFF.

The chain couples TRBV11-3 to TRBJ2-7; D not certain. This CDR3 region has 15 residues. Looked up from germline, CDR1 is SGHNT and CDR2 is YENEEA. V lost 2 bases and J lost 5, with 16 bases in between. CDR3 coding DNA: TGTGCCAGCAGCTTAATGAGTACAAAAGAACACGAGCAGTACTTC. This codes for CASSLMSTKEHEQYF.

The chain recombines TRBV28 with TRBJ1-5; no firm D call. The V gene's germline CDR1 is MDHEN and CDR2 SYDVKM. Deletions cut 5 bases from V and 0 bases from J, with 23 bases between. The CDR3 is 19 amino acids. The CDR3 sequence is CASSPGSLLSRISNQPQHF. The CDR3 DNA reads TGTGCCAGCAGTCCCGGCAGCCTCTTATCTCGGATTAGCAATCAGCCCCAGCATTTT. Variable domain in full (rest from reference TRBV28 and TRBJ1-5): DVKVTQSSRYLVKRTGEKVFLECVQDMDHENMFWYRQDPGLGLRLIYFSYDVKMKEKGDIPEGYSVSREKKERFSLILESASTNQTSMYLCASSPGSLLSRISNQPQHFGDGTRLSIL.

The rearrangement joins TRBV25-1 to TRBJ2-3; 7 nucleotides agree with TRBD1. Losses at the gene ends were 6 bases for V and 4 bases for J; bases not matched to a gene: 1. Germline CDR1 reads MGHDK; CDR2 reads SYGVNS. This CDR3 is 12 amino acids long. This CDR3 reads CASRQGPDTQYF. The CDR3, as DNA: TGTGCCAGCAGACAGGGGCCAGATACGCAGTATTTT.

CDR3 sequence: CAWSSWDRGLEKLFF. The CDR3 DNA reads TGTGCCTGGAGTAGCTGGGACAGGGGGCTTGAAAAACTGTTTTTT. This chain joins TRBV30 and TRBJ1-4; TRBD1 matches 12 bases. The CDR3 loop spans 15 amino acids. V was pared by 2 bases and J by 7 bases, with 5 bases of the junction left unmatched. Germline CDR1 GTSNPN, CDR2 SVGIG (reference sequence). Drawing the rest from reference TRBV30 and TRBJ1-4, the complete variable domain is SQTIHQWPATLVQPVGSPLSLECTVEGTSNPNLYWYRQAAGRGLQLLFYSVGIGQISSEVPQNLSASRPQDRQFILSSKKLLLSDSGFYLCAWSSWDRGLEKLFFGSGTQLSVL.

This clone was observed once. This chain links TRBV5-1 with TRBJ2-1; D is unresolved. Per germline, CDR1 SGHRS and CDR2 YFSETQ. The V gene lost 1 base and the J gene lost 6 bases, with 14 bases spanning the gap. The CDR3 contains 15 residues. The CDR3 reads CASSLQEWYSNEQFF. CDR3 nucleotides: TGCGCCAGCAGCTTGCAGGAATGGTACTCCAATGAGCAGTTCTTC.

The CDR3 here is CASSPGGPSYEQYF. CDR3 DNA: TGTGCCAGCAGCCCCGGGGGCCCCTCCTACGAGCAGTACTTC. V is TRBV7-2 and J is TRBJ2-7; D might be TRBD1 or TRBD2, each matching 6 bases. The CDR3 is 14 residues long. Germline V gene sequence: CDR1 SGHTA, CDR2 FQGNSA. V was pared by 5 bases and J by 0 bases, with 11 bases between.

The CDR3 DNA follows: TGTGCCAGCTCACCGCCCAAGTCGAACACCGGGGAGCTGTTTTTT. Translating it yields CASSPPKSNTGELFF. The rearrangement uses TRBV18 and TRBJ2-2, with unresolved D. V lost 3 bases, J lost 0 bases, and 8 bases lay in between. Germline values: CDR1 KGHSH, CDR2 LQKENI. The CDR3 loop spans 15 amino acids.

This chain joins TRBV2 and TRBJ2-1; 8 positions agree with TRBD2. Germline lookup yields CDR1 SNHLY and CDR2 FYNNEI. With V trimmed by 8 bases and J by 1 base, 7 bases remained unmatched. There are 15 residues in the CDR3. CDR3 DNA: TGTGCCAGCTTCCCGGGAGGGCCGTCCTACAATGAGCAGTTCTTC. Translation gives CASFPGGPSYNEQFF. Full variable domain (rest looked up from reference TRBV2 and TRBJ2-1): EPEVTQTPSHQVTQMGQEVILRCVPISNHLYFYWYRQILGQKVEFLVSFYNNEISEKSEIFDDQFSVERPDGSNFTLKIRSTKLEDSAMYFCASFPGGPSYNEQFFGPGTRLTVL.

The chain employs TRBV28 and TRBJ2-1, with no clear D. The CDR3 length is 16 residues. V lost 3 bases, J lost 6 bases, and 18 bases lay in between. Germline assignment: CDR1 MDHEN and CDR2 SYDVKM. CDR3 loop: CASSLTALPGGNEQFF. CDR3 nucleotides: TGTGCCAGCAGTTTGACGGCTTTGCCGGGTGGCAATGAGCAGTTCTTC.

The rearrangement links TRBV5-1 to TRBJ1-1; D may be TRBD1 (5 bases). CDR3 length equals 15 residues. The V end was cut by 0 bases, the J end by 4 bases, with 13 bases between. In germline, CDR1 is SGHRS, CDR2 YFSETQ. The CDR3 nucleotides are TGCGCCAGCAGCTTGGCCGGGAGGGGAGGCACTGAAGCTTTCTTT. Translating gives CASSLAGRGGTEAFF.

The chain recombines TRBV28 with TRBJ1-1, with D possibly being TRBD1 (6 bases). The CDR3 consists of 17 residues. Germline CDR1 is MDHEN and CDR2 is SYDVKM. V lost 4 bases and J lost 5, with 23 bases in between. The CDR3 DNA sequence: TGTGCCAGCAGTTCGTCCCCGGGACAAAGGTCGGGGACTGAAGCTTTCTTT. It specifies CASSSSPGQRSGTEAFF.

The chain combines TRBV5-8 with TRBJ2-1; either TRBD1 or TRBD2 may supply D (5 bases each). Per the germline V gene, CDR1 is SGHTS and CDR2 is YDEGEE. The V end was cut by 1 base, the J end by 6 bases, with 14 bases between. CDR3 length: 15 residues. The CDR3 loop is CASSLRGAGFNEQFF. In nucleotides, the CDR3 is TGTGCCAGCAGCTTGAGGGGAGCTGGTTTCAATGAGCAGTTCTTC.

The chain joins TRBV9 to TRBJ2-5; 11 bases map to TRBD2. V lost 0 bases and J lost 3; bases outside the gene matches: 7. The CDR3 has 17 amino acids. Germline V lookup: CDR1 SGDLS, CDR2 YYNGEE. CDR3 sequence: CASSVDPSGGYKETQYF. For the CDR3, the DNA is TGTGCCAGCAGCGTAGATCCTAGCGGGGGGTATAAAGAGACCCAGTACTTC. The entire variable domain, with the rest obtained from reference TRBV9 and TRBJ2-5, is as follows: DSGVTQTPKHLITATGQRVTLRCSPRSGDLSVYWYQQSLDQGLQFLIQYYNGEERAKGNILERFSAQQFPDLHSELNLSSLELGDSALYFCASSVDPSGGYKETQYFGPGTRLLVL.